This TCR beta chain was captured in a study of early stage breast cancer tumors. Study results and limitations: Functional markers like CD4, CD8 and FOXP3 were missed in bulk sequencing. Blood repertoires resembled normal breast more than tumor.

The repertoire was sequenced with immunoSEQ multiplex PCR; TCRdb's copy has only in-frame clones and lacks some. In the table there are around 60,000 clones, about 74% of which are singletons. About this clone itself: Its specificity is unknown.

This CDR3 comprises 15 residues. V dropped 0 bases and J dropped 0; count of bases not matched to a gene: 3. Germline assignment: CDR1 SGHRS and CDR2 YFSETQ. The specimen was blood. This sequence joins TRBV5-1 and TRBJ2-7, with TRBD1 matching 7 bases. This sequence was found in a person under 45 with breast cancer. CDR3 bases: TGCGCCAGCAGCTTGGTCGCAGGGGGCTCCTACGAGCAGTACTTC. It is translated as CASSLVAGGSYEQYF.